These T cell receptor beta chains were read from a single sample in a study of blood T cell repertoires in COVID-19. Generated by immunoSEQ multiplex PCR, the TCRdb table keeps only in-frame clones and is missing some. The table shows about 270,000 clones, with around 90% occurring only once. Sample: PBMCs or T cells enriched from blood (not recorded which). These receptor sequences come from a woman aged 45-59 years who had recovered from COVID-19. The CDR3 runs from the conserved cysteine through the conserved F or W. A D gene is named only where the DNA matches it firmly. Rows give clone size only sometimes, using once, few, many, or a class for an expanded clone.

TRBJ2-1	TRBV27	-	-	CASSLIDSVNEQFF	TGTGCCAGCAGTCTGATCGACTCCGTCAATGAGCAGTTCTTC
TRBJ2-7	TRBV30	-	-	CAWNQRTPPGEQYF	TGTGCCTGGAACCAACGGACACCTCCGGGCGAGCAGTACTTC
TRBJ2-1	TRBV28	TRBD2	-	CASTTSGYNSYNEQFF	TGTGCCAGCACCACTAGCGGGTATAACTCCTACAATGAGCAGTTCTTC
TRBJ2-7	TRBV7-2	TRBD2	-	CASSLGVFPSGLNYEQYF	TGTGCCAGCAGCTTAGGCGTGTTTCCTAGCGGACTTAACTACGAGCAGTACTTC
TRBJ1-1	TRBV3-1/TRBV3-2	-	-	CASSHRVTMRTNTEAFF	TGTGCCAGCAGCCACAGAGTGACAATGAGAACGAACACTGAAGCTTTCTTT
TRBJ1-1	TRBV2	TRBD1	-	CASSAGTGGHTEAFF	TGTGCCAGCAGTGCCGGGACAGGGGGCCACACTGAAGCTTTCTTT
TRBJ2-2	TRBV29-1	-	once	CSAHSDTGELFF	TGCAGCGCACACAGTGACACCGGGGAGCTGTTTTTT
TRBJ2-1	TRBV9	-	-	CASSVGLRNGRTNEQFF	TGTGCCAGCAGCGTAGGCCTCAGGAACGGGAGAACGAATGAGCAGTTCTTC
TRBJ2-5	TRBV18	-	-	CASSTTGGEGETQYF	TGTGCCAGCTCAACGACCGGGGGTGAGGGGGAGACCCAGTACTTC
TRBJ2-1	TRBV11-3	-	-	CASSFGTSTYNEQFF	TGTGCCAGCAGCTTTGGGACATCTACCTACAATGAGCAGTTCTTC
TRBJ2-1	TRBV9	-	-	CASSVTVGAYNEQFF	TGTGCCAGCAGCGTAACCGTGGGCGCTTACAATGAGCAGTTCTTC
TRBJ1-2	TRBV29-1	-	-	CSVRRGLTGGYTF	TGCAGCGTCAGGCGGGGCCTTACGGGCGGCTACACCTTC
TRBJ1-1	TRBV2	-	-	CASSYLGGNTEAFF	TGTGCCAGCAGCTACCTTGGTGGTAACACTGAAGCTTTCTTT
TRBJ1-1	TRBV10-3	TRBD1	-	CAISGEGQGNTEAFF	TGTGCCATCAGTGGAGAGGGACAGGGGAACACTGAAGCTTTCTTT
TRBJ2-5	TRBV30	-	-	CAANPIGTQYF	TGTGCCGCAAACCCCATCGGGACCCAGTACTTC
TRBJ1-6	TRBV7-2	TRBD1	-	CASSLPRDRPSPLHF	TGTGCCAGCAGCTTACCGCGGGACAGACCTTCACCCCTCCACTTT